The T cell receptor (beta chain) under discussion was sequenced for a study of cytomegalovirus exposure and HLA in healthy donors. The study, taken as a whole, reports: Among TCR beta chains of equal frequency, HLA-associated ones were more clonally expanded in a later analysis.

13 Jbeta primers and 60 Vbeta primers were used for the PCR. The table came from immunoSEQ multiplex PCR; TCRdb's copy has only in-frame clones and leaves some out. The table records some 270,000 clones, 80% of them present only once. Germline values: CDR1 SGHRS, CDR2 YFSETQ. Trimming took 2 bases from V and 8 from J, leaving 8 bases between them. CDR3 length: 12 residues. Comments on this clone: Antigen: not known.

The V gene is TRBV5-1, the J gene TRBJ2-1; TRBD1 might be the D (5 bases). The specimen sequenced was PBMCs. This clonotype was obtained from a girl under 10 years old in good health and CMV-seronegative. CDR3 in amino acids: CASSFTRDEQFF. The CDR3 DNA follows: TGCGCCAGCAGCTTTACCAGGGATGAGCAGTTCTTC.